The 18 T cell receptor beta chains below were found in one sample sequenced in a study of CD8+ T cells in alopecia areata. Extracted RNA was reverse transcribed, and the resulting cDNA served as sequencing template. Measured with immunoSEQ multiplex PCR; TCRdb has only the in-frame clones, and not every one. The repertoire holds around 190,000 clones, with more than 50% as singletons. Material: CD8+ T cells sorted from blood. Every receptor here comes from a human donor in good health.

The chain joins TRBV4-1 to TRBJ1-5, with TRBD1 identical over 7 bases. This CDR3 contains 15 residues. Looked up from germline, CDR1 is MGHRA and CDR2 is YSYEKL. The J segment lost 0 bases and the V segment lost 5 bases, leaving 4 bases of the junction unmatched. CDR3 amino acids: CASSLRTGSNQPQHF. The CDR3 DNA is TGCGCCAGCAGCTTGAGGACAGGTAGCAATCAGCCCCAGCATTTT.

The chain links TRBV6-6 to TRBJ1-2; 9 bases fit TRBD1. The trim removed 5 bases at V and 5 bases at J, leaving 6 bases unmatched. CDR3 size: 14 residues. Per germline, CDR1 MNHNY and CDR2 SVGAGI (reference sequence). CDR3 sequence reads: CASSRDRVGYGYTF. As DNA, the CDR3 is TGTGCCAGCAGTAGGGACAGGGTCGGGTATGGCTACACCTTC.

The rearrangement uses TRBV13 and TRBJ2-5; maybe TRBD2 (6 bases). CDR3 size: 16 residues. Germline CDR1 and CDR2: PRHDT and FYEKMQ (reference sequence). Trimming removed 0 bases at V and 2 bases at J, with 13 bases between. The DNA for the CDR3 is TGTGCCAGCAGCTTAGGCGGGGGACCTCTTCAAGAGACCCAGTACTTC. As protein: CASSLGGGPLQETQYF.

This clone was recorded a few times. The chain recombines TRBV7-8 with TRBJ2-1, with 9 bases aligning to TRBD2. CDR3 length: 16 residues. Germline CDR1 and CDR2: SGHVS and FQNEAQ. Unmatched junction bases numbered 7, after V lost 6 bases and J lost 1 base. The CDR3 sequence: CASRTDSGGSYNEQFF. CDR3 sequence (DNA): TGTGCCAGCAGGACAGATAGCGGGGGATCCTACAATGAGCAGTTCTTC.

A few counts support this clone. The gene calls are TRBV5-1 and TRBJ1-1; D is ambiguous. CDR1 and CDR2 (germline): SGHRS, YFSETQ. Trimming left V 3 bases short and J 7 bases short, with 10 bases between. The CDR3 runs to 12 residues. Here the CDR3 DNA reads TGCGCCAGCAGCTGGGAAGGCAATGAAGCTTTCTTT. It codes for CASSWEGNEAFF.

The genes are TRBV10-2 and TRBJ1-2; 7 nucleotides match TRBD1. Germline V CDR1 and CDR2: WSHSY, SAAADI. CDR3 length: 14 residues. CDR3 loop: CAIKSDRAERGYTF. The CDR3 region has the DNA TGCGCAATCAAATCTGACAGGGCGGAAAGGGGCTACACCTTC.

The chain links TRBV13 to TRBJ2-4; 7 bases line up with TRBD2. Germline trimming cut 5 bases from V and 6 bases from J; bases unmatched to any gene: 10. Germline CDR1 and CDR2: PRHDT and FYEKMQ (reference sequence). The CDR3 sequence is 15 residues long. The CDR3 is CASSPRGSGLNIQYF. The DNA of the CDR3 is TGTGCCAGCAGCCCTAGGGGTAGCGGGTTAAACATTCAGTACTTC.

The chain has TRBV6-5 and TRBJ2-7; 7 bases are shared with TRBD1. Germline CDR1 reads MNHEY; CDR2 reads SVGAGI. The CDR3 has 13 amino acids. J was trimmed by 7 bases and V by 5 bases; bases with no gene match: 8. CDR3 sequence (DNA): TGTGCCAGCAGTCCCCGGGACAGTGGGGAGCAGTACTTC. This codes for CASSPRDSGEQYF.

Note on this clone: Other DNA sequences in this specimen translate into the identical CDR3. The CDR3 DNA reads TGTGCCAGCAGTTTAGGACAGTACAATGAGCAGTTCTTC. Translated: CASSLGQYNEQFF. The chain employs TRBV27 and TRBJ2-1; tentative D call: TRBD1 (6 bases). This CDR3 is built from 13 residues. V lost 2 bases to trimming and J lost 4 bases, with 6 bases between them. Germline CDR1 is MNHEY and CDR2 is SMNVEV (reference sequence).

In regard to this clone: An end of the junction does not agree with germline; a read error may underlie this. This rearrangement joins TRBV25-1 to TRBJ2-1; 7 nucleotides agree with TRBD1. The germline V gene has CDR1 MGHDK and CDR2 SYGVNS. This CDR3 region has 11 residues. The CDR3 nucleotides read TGTGCCAGCAGCGAACAGGGGCCTCGCATCTTC. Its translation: CASSEQGPRIF.

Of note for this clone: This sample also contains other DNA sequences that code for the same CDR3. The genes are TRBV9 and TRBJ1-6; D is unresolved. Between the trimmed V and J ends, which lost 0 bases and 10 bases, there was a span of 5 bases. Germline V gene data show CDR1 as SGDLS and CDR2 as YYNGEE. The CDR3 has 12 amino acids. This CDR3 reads CASSVGGSPLHF. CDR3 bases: TGTGCCAGCAGCGTAGGAGGGTCACCCCTCCACTTT.

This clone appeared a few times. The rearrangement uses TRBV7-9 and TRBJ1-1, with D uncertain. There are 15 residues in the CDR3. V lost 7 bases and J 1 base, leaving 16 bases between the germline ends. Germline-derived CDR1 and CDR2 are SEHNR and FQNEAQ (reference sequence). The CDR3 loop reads CASTGSFTGNTEAFF. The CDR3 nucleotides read TGTGCCAGCACTGGGTCTTTTACGGGGAACACTGAAGCTTTCTTT. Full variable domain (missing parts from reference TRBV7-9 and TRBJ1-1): DTGVSQNPRHKITKRGQNVTFRCDPISEHNRLYWYRQTLGQGPEFLTYFQNEAQLEKSRLLSDRFSAERPKGSFSTLEIQRTEQGDSAMYLCASTGSFTGNTEAFFGQGTRLTVV.

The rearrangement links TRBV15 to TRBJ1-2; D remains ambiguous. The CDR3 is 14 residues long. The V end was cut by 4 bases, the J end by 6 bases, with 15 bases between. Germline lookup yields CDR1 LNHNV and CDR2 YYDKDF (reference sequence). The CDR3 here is CATSTRIVPNGYTF. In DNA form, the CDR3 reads TGTGCCACCAGCACCCGAATTGTGCCGAATGGCTACACCTTC.

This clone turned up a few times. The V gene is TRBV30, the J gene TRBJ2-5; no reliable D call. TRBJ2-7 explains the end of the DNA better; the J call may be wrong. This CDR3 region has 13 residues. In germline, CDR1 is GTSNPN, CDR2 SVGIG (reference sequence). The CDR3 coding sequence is TGTGCCTGGAGTCCGGGCCGATCCTACGAGCAGTACTTC. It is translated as CAWSPGRSYEQYF.

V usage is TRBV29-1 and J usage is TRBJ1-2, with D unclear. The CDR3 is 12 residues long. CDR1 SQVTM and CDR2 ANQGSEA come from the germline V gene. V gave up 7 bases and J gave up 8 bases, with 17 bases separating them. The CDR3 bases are TGCAGCGCTAACGACCCGGCGGGAGGCTACACCTTC. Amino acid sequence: CSANDPAGGYTF.

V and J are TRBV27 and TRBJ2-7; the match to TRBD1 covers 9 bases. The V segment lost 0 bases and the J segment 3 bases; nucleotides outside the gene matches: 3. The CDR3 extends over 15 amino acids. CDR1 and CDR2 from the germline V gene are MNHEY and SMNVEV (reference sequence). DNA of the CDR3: TGTGCCAGCAGTTTATCGGGACAGGGTTACTACGAGCAGTACTTC. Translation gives CASSLSGQGYYEQYF.

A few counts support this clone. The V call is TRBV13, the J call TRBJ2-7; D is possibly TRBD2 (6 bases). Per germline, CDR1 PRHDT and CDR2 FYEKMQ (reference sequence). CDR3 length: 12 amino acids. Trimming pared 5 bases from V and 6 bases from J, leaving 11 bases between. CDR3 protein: CASSRGTAEQYF. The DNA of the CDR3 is TGTGCCAGCAGCCGCGGGACGGCCGAGCAGTACTTC.

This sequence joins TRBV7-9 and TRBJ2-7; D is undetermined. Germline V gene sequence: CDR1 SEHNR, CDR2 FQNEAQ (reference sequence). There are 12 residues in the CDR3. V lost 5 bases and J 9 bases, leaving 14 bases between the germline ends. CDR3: CASSSFEVGQYF. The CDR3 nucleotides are TGTGCCAGCAGCAGCTTTGAGGTCGGGCAGTACTTC.